This TCR beta chain came from a study of blood T cell repertoires in COVID-19. As for the study in general: T cells, B-cell-depleted T cells, or PBMCs provided the cDNA or gDNA that served as material.

Trimming stripped 0 bases from V and 4 bases from J, with 9 bases between. Germline assignment: CDR1 GTSNPN and CDR2 SVGIG (reference sequence). The CDR3 runs 13 residues. Recruited during active infection, patients (from Seattle) were subsequently followed longitudinally. The assay was immunoSEQ multiplex PCR, and TCRdb's table has in-frame clones only and misses some. The sample lists 200,000 to 300,000 clones, roughly 86% occurring once. This chain uses TRBV30 with TRBJ1-2; no reliable D call. The source material was peripheral blood. This clonotype was obtained from a woman aged 55 to 70 with COVID-19, enrolled during active disease. Here the CDR3 DNA reads TGTGCCTGGAGTGTACGGGCGGGCTATGGCTACACCTTC. Residues: CAWSVRAGYGYTF.